The 14 T cell receptor beta chains listed next were all sequenced from one sample in a study of T cells in Graves' hyperthyroidism and ophthalmopathy. TCR beta CDR3 regions were amplified from RNA. RT-PCR in the first round (using the HTBI primer set) targeted the TCR CDR3. Each CDR3 protein is one row after TCRdb ran MiXCR on the multiplex PCR reads. Seen here are about 250,000 distinct CDR3 sequences, 22% observed once, and the top ten hold around two thirds. Sequences were obtained from blood. These receptor sequences come from a man aged 25-45 years with Graves' ophthalmopathy.

A few counts support this clonotype. The gene calls are TRBV7-6 and TRBJ1-2; 8 bases are a match to TRBD1. After removal of 5 bases from V and 5 bases from J, the junction contained 13 bases not matched to a gene. The CDR3 has 16 residues. CDR1 and CDR2 (germline): SGHVS, FNYEAQ. The CDR3 DNA reads as TGTGCCAGCAGCCCTCGACAGGGGCCGACCCCATATGGCTACACCTTC. Translation: CASSPRQGPTPYGYTF.

This clonotype was recorded many times. The chain couples TRBV20-1 to TRBJ2-1, with D possibly matching TRBD2 (5 bases). Trimming left V 2 bases short and J 6 bases short, with 11 bases between. In germline, CDR1 is DFQATT, CDR2 SNEGSKA (reference sequence). The CDR3 loop spans 13 amino acids. CDR3 coding DNA: TGCAGTGCTAGAATGCGGGTCGCCAATGAGCAGTTCTTC. Its translation: CSARMRVANEQFF.

This clonotype was found a few times. The chain combines TRBV20-1 with TRBJ2-1; perhaps TRBD2 as D (6 bases). V lost 2 bases, J lost 8 bases, and 22 bases lay in between. This CDR3 comprises 16 residues. Germline CDR1 is DFQATT and CDR2 is SNEGSKA (reference sequence). The CDR3 sequence is CSARSGEGARSDEQFF. CDR3 in DNA: TGCAGTGCTAGATCGGGAGAAGGGGCCCGATCCGATGAGCAGTTCTTC.

This clonotype was seen repeatedly, ten times or more. The J gene is TRBJ2-3, the V gene TRBV11-2, with D unclear. This CDR3 has 14 amino acids. The ends were cut back, 2 bases at V and 2 bases at J, with 8 bases in the middle. Germline-derived CDR1 and CDR2 are SGHAT and FQNNGV. CDR3 nucleotides: TGTGCCAGCAGCTTAAATCCCTACACAGATACGCAGTATTTT. It specifies CASSLNPYTDTQYF.

The chain couples TRBV9 to TRBJ2-3, with 9 bases that match TRBD1. This CDR3 spans 17 amino acids. V trimming: 0 bases; J trimming: 2 bases; junction bases outside the gene matches: 7. Germline values: CDR1 SGDLS, CDR2 YYNGEE. The CDR3 is CASSVGLGQGNTDTQYF. The CDR3 DNA is TGTGCCAGCAGCGTAGGGCTGGGACAGGGTAACACAGATACGCAGTATTTT.

This clonotype was counted ten times or more. This chain links TRBV28 with TRBJ1-1, with D unclear. Germline loops: CDR1 MDHEN, CDR2 SYDVKM. The V and J ends lost 6 bases and 0 bases respectively, with 14 bases between them. The CDR3 runs 15 residues. The chain's CDR3 is CASSPLAGMNTEAFF. CDR3 in DNA: TGTGCCAGCAGCCCTCTCGCCGGAATGAACACTGAAGCTTTCTTT.

The genes are TRBV30 and TRBJ2-1, with a tentative D call TRBD2 (5 bases). CDR1 and CDR2 from the germline V gene are GTSNPN and SVGIG (reference sequence). The CDR3 runs to 18 residues. V gave up 5 bases and J gave up 0 bases, with 23 bases separating them. In nucleotides, the CDR3 is TGTGCCTGGTCCTCGCCCGCGGGCCGCCTAAGCTCCTACAATGAGCAGTTCTTC. Encoded protein: CAWSSPAGRLSSYNEQFF.

This clonotype was recorded a few times. The chain uses TRBV30 and TRBJ2-3; tentatively, D is TRBD1 or TRBD2 (5 bases each). Trimming pared 8 bases from V and 2 bases from J, leaving 17 bases between. The CDR3 contains 14 residues. CDR1 and CDR2 (germline): GTSNPN, SVGIG (reference sequence). The chain's CDR3 is CASSGLGDTDTQYF. In DNA form, the CDR3 reads TGTGCCAGCAGCGGCTTGGGGGACACAGATACGCAGTATTTT.

J is TRBJ1-1 and V is TRBV19, with D unresolved. Germline V lookup: CDR1 LNHDA, CDR2 SQIVND (reference sequence). V was pared by 4 bases and J by 1 base, with 10 bases between. The CDR3 is 14 amino acids. CDR3 residues: CASSTYTGNTEAFF. As DNA, the CDR3 is TGTGCCAGTAGTACTTACACGGGGAACACTGAAGCTTTCTTT.

This clonotype was seen many times. One end of the junction varies from germline; a read error may be responsible. The gene calls are TRBV5-1 and TRBJ2-7, with 8 bases identical to TRBD1. Germline values: CDR1 SGHRS, CDR2 YFSETQ. The CDR3 runs to 14 residues. The CDR3 bases are TGTGCCAGCAGCCTACGACAGGGGAGCTACGAGCAGTACTTC. Its protein product is CASSLRQGSYEQYF.

V gene TRBV4-1 combines with J gene TRBJ1-2; D possibly corresponds to TRBD1 (5 bases). V was shortened by 4 bases and J by 6 bases, with 15 bases between the two germline ends. The V gene's germline CDR1 is MGHRA and CDR2 YSYEKL. CDR3 size: 14 residues. The CDR3 nucleotides are TGCGCCAGCAGCCGAGTAACCCTGGGGGATGGCTACACCTTC. Translation gives CASSRVTLGDGYTF.

Details on this clonotype: A read error may account for a junction end that differs from germline. The J gene is TRBJ1-5, the V gene TRBV20-1, with D unresolved. CDR1 is DFQATT and CDR2 is SNEGSKA in the germline V gene (reference sequence). This CDR3 is built from 16 residues. The CDR3 spells CSARRSVGGSNQPRHF. CDR3 sequence (DNA): TGCAGTGCTAGGAGGTCCGTGGGCGGGAGCAATCAGCCCCGGCATTTT.

The sample holds a few counts of this clonotype. V and J are TRBV12-3 or TRBV12-4 and TRBJ1-1; D gene uncertain. The CDR3 sequence is 13 residues long. Trimming stripped 6 bases from V and 1 base from J, with 9 bases between. CDR3 protein: CASRHGRNTEAFF. The CDR3 bases are TGTGCCAGCAGACATGGACGGAACACTGAAGCTTTCTTT.

This clonotype was recorded at least ten times. The chain links TRBV5-5 to TRBJ2-5; 13 bases agree with TRBD2. With 4 bases clipped from V and 5 bases from J, the junction kept 11 bases outside the gene matches. CDR1 is SGHKS and CDR2 is YYEKEE in the germline V gene (reference sequence). This CDR3 spans 17 amino acids. CDR3 nucleotides: TGTGCCAGCAGCCGGAGGACTAGCGGGAGTTTTGCGGAGACCCAGTACTTC. It encodes CASSRRTSGSFAETQYF.